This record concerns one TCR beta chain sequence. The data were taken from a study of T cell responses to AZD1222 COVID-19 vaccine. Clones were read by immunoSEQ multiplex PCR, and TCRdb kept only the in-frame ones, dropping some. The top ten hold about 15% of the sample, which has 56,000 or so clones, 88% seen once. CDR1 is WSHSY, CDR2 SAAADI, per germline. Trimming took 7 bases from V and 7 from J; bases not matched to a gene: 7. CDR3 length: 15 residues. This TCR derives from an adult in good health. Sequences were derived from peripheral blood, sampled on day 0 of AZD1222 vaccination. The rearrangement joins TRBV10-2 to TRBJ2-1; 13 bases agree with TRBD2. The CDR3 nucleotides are TGCGCCAGCACCAGACTAGCGGGAGGTAGGAATGAGCAGTTCTTC. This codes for CASTRLAGGRNEQFF.